This paragraph reports one T cell receptor beta chain. Its antigen is unknown. One base away there is no much larger clone; base qualities are not given. The data were taken from a study of vaccination and CD4 T cells after COVID-19 (dated by TCRdb to between 2020 and 2023). Some background on the complete study: SARS-CoV-2 positivity had been established in the convalescent patients by nasal swab PCR, and mild disease was recorded in about 9 of these patients and severe disease in one. In the convalescent cohort there were six males and four females, among whom were two Hispanic individuals, seven Caucasians, two Asians and one multiracial person. Each participant got two doses of either the Pfizer-BioNTech BNT162b2 vaccine (n=8) or the Moderna mRNA-1273 vaccine (n=2). Post-COVID blood samples were collected from convalescent patients a median of roughly 100 days after diagnosis, with a range of about 30 to 170 days. The time from the second vaccine dose to post-vaccine blood sampling had a median of roughly 70 days and ranged from about 14 to 241 days. The cultures were stimulated with overlapping spike peptide pools from SARS-CoV-2 and from the common cold coronaviruses HCoV-NL63, HCoV-OC43 and HCoV-229E. As controls, cultures received a CEFX viral epitope pool (the positive control), an HIV-1 Nef peptide pool (the negative control), or no peptide at all. The spike-specific CD4+ TCR repertoire was compared before and after mRNA vaccination in approximately ten COVID-19 convalescent patients and a handful of infection-naive healthy vaccine recipients.

In the paper's terms, the treatment or condition label means: roughly 11-day PBMC culture with coronavirus spike peptide pools or control peptides (ViraFEST assay). The ViraFEST assay, used in the study, expanded antigen-specific T cells with peptide pools and then identified the expanded clonotypes through TCR sequencing. The convalescent patients' positive SARS-CoV-2 PCR tests fell between March and December 2020, which was before the Alpha, Beta and Delta variants emerged in the United States. PBMCs were cultured at 1.5 million to 2 million per well in IMDM supplemented with approximately 5.3% human AB serum and roughly 10 IU/ml IL-2, with about 9 ug/ml peptide pools added. On days 3 and 7, half of the culture medium was replaced with fresh IL-2-containing medium. After roughly 9 days of culture, CD4+ T cells were isolated by negative selection with the EasySep CD4+ T cell isolation kit. PBMCs were separated from whole blood using Ficoll-Paque Plus gradient centrifugation and then either used fresh or cryopreserved at -140C. Each culture condition was generally run in triplicate wells.

Preparation of the library involved PCR. DNA from cultured CD4+ T cells was subjected to TCR sequencing with the Oncomine TCR Beta short-read assay at the Johns Hopkins FTIC core. The QIAamp micro DNA kit was used to extract genomic DNA from the cultured CD4+ T cells. Oncomine TCR Beta libraries from cultured CD4+ T cells were pooled using unique dual indexes and sequenced on an Illumina iSeq 100. In the original analysis: Non-productive sequences were filtered out, and CDR3s that did not start with C, did not end with F or W, or were shorter than 7 amino acids were discarded. The MANAFEST web application was used to identify antigen-specific clonotypes by comparing peptide-stimulated wells against reference wells and other culture wells. Positive clones required FDR below 0.05, an odds ratio above 5, and productive frequency above 0.1% in at least two of three replicate wells. Clonotypes that were significantly expanded in both SARS-CoV-2 spike wells and at least one common cold coronavirus spike condition were defined as cross-reactive. Levenshtein distances (stringdist) and unrooted phylogenetic trees (ape) in R version 3.6.1 were used to assess CDR3 homology. TCRdb's own reprocessing of the public reads used fastp at Q25 and MiXCR and kept productive beta chains. For every CDR3 protein sequence, its rows merge into one entry that carries the most common genes and DNA. The V and J calls were determined by TCRdb, not by the authors. The sample records roughly 16,000 distinct CDR3 sequences, approximately 67% of which are singletons. The ten biggest clones cover roughly a sixth of the sample.

Results the study describes overall, beyond this receptor: In convalescent patients, a median around 86% of post-vaccine SARS-CoV-2-reactive clones were detected only after vaccination, and vaccine-specific priming was suggested by this finding. Only a relatively small number of convalescent patients were included in the study, and early timepoints following natural infection were not analyzed. The median count of SARS-CoV-2-reactive clonotypes went up from roughly 21 after infection to approximately 40 after vaccination, although the change was not significant. Of the vaccine-specific clones found in convalescent patients, nearly all (304 of 307) were mono-reactive for SARS-CoV-2 spike instead of being cross-reactive with common cold coronaviruses.

Between the V and J ends, shortened by 1 base and 5 bases respectively, the junction contains 5 bases. CDR1 and CDR2, per the germline V gene, are SGHTA and FQGNSA. Including the terminal cysteine and phenylalanine, the CDR3 comprises 12 residues. The only DNA kept is the CDR3, 36 bases in frame from the first base. The TCR was taken from a human donor who had recovered from COVID-19. The chain employs TRBV7-2 and TRBJ1-1; no D gene is confidently identified. The source material was CD4+ T cells from blood, cultured in vitro. The CDR3 here reads CASSLGVTEAFF. The DNA is TGTGCCAGCAGCTTAGGCGTTACTGAAGCTTTCTTT.